These 4 T cell receptor beta chains were sequenced from one sample in a study of TIL therapy for anti-PD-1-resistant metastatic lung cancer. Time point reported: pre-treatment sample, taken before nivolumab and TIL therapy. Tumor tissue came from excised metastases, mostly pleural nodules or supraclavicular lymph nodes. The libraries were made with immunoSEQ v3. Sequenced by immunoSEQ multiplex PCR; TCRdb stores in-frame clones only, minus some. Counted here are just over 25,000 clones, 55% to 75% occurring once; the ten biggest clones make up over 7%. The starting material was tumor tissue, obtained at baseline. These receptors came from a person between 25 and 80 years old with non-small cell lung cancer.

This rearrangement joins TRBV5-6 to TRBJ1-1; D unresolved. Per germline, CDR1 SGHDT and CDR2 YYEEEE. The ends were cut back, 4 bases at V and 0 bases at J, with 10 bases in the middle. The CDR3 sequence is 14 residues long. The CDR3 loop reads CASSLLVVNTEAFF. For the CDR3, the DNA is TGTGCCAGCAGCCTATTAGTGGTGAACACTGAAGCTTTCTTT.

The chain employs TRBV6-5 and TRBJ1-1, with 8 bases identical to TRBD1. V shed 10 bases, J shed 2 bases, and the junction held 12 bases outside the gene matches. The CDR3 consists of 15 residues. CDR1 is MNHEY and CDR2 is SVGAGI in the germline V gene. The CDR3 DNA sequence: TGTGCCATATTTGGTATTGACAGGGGAAACACTGAAGCTTTCTTT. This translates into CAIFGIDRGNTEAFF.

In its sample, this clone was seen a few times. The CDR3 is CASGLGVSGSPLHF. The CDR3, as DNA: TGTGCTAGTGGCCTAGGGGTGTCGGGTTCACCCCTCCACTTT. This chain links TRBV12-5 with TRBJ1-6; possible D gene TRBD1, 5 bases. Trimming took 6 bases from V and 9 from J, leaving 15 bases between them. The CDR3 runs to 14 residues. In germline, CDR1 is LGHNT, CDR2 FRNRAP.

J is TRBJ2-5 and V is TRBV15; the D gene is possibly TRBD2 (6 bases). The V gene lost 5 bases and the J gene lost 4 bases, with 14 bases spanning the gap. In germline, CDR1 is LNHNV, CDR2 YYDKDF (reference sequence). The CDR3 loop spans 14 amino acids. The CDR3 sequence is CATSGAGFVETQYF. The CDR3 nucleotides are TGTGCCACCAGCGGGGCGGGGTTTGTAGAGACCCAGTACTTC.